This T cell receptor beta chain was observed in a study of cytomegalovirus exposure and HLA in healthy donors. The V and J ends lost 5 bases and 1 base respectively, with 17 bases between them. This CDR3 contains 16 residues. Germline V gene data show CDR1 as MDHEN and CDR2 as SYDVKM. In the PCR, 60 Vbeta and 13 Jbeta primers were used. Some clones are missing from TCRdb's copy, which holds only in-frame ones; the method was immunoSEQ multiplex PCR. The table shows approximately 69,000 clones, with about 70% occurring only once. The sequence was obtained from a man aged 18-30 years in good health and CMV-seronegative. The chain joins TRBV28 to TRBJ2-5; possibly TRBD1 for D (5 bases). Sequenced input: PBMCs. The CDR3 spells CASSPSPIGVQETQYF. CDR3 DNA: TGTGCCAGCAGTCCTTCGCCGATAGGGGTCCAAGAGACCCAGTACTTC.